The T cell receptor beta chain under discussion was sequenced for a study of sequential checkpoint blockade in melanoma (dated by TCRdb to between 2018 and 2020). Describing the broader study: Patients were assigned by 1:1 randomization to either first-line nivolumab followed by ipilimumab (arm A) or ipilimumab followed by nivolumab (arm B). For 20 or so patients, matched tumor biopsies were taken both before treatment and at week 13, after single-agent nivolumab (arm A) or ipilimumab (arm B). DNA from roughly 91 pretreatment melanoma tumor samples underwent TCRbeta immunosequencing. Maintenance nivolumab came after each of the two trial sequences. In roughly 85% of the matched pre- and post-treatment tumor biopsy pairs, both biopsies came from the same lesion.

What the treatment or condition label conveys for this sample: randomized to nivolumab then ipilimumab (arm A) or the reverse (arm B). None of the trial patients had been given prior DNA-damaging chemotherapy. CheckMate 064, a randomized, open-label phase II trial of sequential checkpoint blockade, was the source of the samples, all of which came from patients with melanoma. Genomic DNA from formalin-fixed paraffin-embedded (FFPE) tissue samples was used for tumor TCR sequencing. TCRbeta CDR3 regions were immunosequenced from genomic DNA with the immunoSEQ Assay. Prior to high-throughput sequencing, genomic DNA was amplified by bias-controlled multiplex PCR. Concerning the study's data processing: To quantify the absolute abundance of each unique TCRbeta CDR3 region, the sequences were collapsed and filtered. Clonality was defined as 1 minus Pielou's evenness and was calculated using productive rearrangements only. To compute tumor T-cell fraction, TCRbeta template counts were normalized to usable DNA, with usable DNA estimated from several housekeeping genes. A previously published method was used to identify clones with significantly greater frequencies in on-treatment samples than in baseline samples. Drawn from immuneACCESS, this table holds only the in-frame rearrangements with V and J called that TCRdb kept. Clones are partly lost; checked studies trace under half to an unresolved V gene and leave the rest unexplained. Clonal size and the V and J genes are those of that table, whereas D and trimming came from the DNA. The sample table lists about 11,000 clones, less than 30% of them with a count of one. Clones ranked in the top ten supply roughly 24% of the sample.

For this clone: Its cognate antigen has yet to be identified. Nothing much larger sits one base from this clone, and base qualities are not available.

What the work shows at the level of the full study, not this receptor alone: Validation of the response-prediction model combining TCR metrics and mutation burden is needed in larger, independent patient cohorts. In the nivolumab-first arm (arm A), pretreatment tumor TIL clonality was associated with response (P = .04). PD-L1 staining and CD8+ T-cell counts correlated with tumor T-cell fraction and clonality, whereas mutational load did not. Small sample sizes and reduced statistical power limited the analyses of tumor T-cell fraction within each arm. Clinical benefit was about 30 times more likely to be achieved by patients whose tumor T-cell fraction and clonality increased by week 13.

V ends up 7 bases short and J 8 bases short, with an unmatched junction base count of 13. Sequences MDHEN (CDR1) and SYDVKM (CDR2) are obtained from the germline V gene. Its CDR3 holds 15 amino acids, cysteine through phenylalanine. Of the read, only the CDR3 DNA is kept; its 45 bases are in frame from base 1. The origin of this receptor is a human donor with melanoma. This chain is built from TRBV28 and TRBJ1-4, and 7 junction bases match TRBD1. Sequencing was performed on tumor tissue (inferred from file names), taken from a patient given nivolumab and ipilimumab in sequence. The DNA sequence is given as TGTGCCAGCATTTCCGGTTCGCAGGGGGAAGAAAAACTGTTTTTT. Translated, this gives CASISGSQGEEKLFF.